The clone carrying this T cell receptor beta chain was picked up many times. The sample originates from a study of metastatic and nonmetastatic thyroid tumors. Study background: A comparison of repertoires was made across blood and tumor or nodule tissue from malignant and benign thyroid patients.

TCRdb ran MiXCR on the PCR reads. The data show more than 65,000 clones, with 13% to 15% seen just once and about 6% held by the top ten. Not a single patient had been given any form of treatment at any point before undergoing thyroid surgery. The sample taken for sequencing was blood. The clonotype was recovered from a male donor with papillary thyroid cancer or a benign thyroid nodule (not recorded which). Some clones in this sample may be carry-over from other donors' samples.

CDR3 protein: CASSLRGSRRYTF. The CDR3 DNA reads as TGTGCCAGCAGTTTACGAGGGTCTCGGCGCTACACCTTC. The chain carries TRBV28 and TRBJ1-2; no reliable D call. Germline lookup yields CDR1 MDHEN and CDR2 SYDVKM. This CDR3 is built from 13 residues. V lost 2 bases, J lost 9 bases, and 13 bases lay in between.